The rows below give T cell receptor beta chains drawn from one sample of a study of cytomegalovirus exposure and HLA in healthy donors. The repertoire was sequenced with immunoSEQ multiplex PCR; TCRdb's copy has only in-frame clones and lacks some. The sample contains about 69,000 clones, 70% to 75% of which appear only once. The sequenced material came from PBMCs. The source is a woman between 25 and 40 years old in good health and CMV-seropositive. Each CDR3 is given without its conserved first and last residue. Fields, in order: clone size, V gene, CDR3 protein. Clone size is shown for a subset of rows, as once, few, many or a class of expanded clone.

>NA|TRBV11-3
ASSFQQNTEAF
>NA|TRBV11-3
ASINRGSYEQY
>NA|TRBV28
ASSTGSTNEKLF
>NA|TRBV6-5
ASSYGTDGNTEAF
>NA|TRBV5-1
ASSRILAVTQY
>NA|TRBV30
AWSEGPEQF
>NA|TRBV5-4
ASNGGGVGGPYNEQF
>NA|TRBV2
ASSEVGQGRTGELF
>once|TRBV4-1
ASSQGGLPGSEPQH
>NA|TRBV5-6
ASSLGGNTGELF
>few|TRBV28
ASSLAGAQIYEQY
>NA|TRBV25-1
ASGPFGTGYVQDYEQY
>NA|TRBV4-1
ASSHLRGSGGYT
>NA|TRBV6-6
ASSMDRAGANVLT
>NA|TRBV5-8
ASNSGQLNQPQH
>NA|TRBV16
ASSPSGRLGSNQPQH
>NA|TRBV15
ATTGTGVAGELF
>NA|TRBV18
ASSLDSYEQY
>NA|TRBV28
ASSPDRVGNQPQH
>few|TRBV2
ASSERGNSYQPQH
>NA|TRBV7-8
ASSLEGMRARRREKLF
>NA|TRBV28
ASTLLAGPYNEQF
>NA|TRBV29-1
SVDSPKNIQY
>NA|TRBV6-5
ASSYSGTGKGDEQF
>once|TRBV30
ASRRLVSHEQY
>NA|TRBV30
AWSVQIPYGYT
>NA|TRBV4-1
ASSQDGVHEQY
>NA|TRBV28
ASSSPGLQQETQY
>few|TRBV6-7
ASSYCPGQGRNEQY
>NA|TRBV19
ASSIHGAEETQY
>NA|TRBV7-6
ASSSDFALNTEAF